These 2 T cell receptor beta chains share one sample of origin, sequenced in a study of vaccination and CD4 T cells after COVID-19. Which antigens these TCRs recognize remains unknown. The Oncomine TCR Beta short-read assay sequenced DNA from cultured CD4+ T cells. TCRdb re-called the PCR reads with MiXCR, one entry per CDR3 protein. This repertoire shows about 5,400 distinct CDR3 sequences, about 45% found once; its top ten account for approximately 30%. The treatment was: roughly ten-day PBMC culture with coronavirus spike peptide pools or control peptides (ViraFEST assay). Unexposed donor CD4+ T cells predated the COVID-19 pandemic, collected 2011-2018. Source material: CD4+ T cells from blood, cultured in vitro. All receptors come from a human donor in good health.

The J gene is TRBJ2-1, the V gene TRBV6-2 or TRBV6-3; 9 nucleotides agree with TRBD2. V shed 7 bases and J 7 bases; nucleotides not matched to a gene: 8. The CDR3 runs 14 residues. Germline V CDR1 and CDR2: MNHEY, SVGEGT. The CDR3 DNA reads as TGTGCCAGCAATGGCGGGGGGGCGAGTAATGAGCAGTTCTTC. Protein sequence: CASNGGGASNEQFF.

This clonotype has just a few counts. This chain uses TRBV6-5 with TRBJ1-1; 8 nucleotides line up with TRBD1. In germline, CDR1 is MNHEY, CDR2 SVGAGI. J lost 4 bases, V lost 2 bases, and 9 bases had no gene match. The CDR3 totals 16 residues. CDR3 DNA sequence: TGTGCCAGCAGTTACACTCGGACAGGGAGGGGCACTGAAGCTTTCTTT. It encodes CASSYTRTGRGTEAFF.